Listed here are 2 T cell receptor beta chains from one sample, sequenced in a study of Ad26.COV2.S vaccination and SARS-CoV-2 variants. Specified treatment: some 20 received Ad26.COV2.S at low or high dose, single or two shots; about 5 received placebo; per-sample allocation not given. Material that was analyzed had been drawn on day 63 after the first vaccine or placebo injection. Sequenced by immunoSEQ multiplex PCR; TCRdb stores in-frame clones only, minus some. The table includes 200,000 to 250,000 clones, roughly 90% detected once. The material was peripheral blood, obtained in a trial of Ad26.COV2.S vaccine versus placebo. The receptors originated from a person between 18 and 65 years old who received the Ad26.COV2.S COVID-19 vaccine or a placebo.

V gene TRBV3-1 (or the pseudogene TRBV3-2) combines with J gene TRBJ2-2, with a weak D call TRBD2 (6 bases). The ends were cut back, 4 bases at V and 5 bases at J, with 8 bases in the middle. Germline CDR1 LGHDT, CDR2 YNNKEL (reference sequence). CDR3 length: 13 residues. CDR3 DNA: TGTGCCAGCAGCCTAGGACTAACCGGGGAGCTGTTTTTT. It encodes CASSLGLTGELFF.

J is TRBJ1-1 and V is TRBV6-2 or TRBV6-3; TRBD1 matches at 8 bases. V was clipped by 3 bases and J by 5 bases; unmatched bases: 11. The CDR3 consists of 16 residues. Per the germline V gene, CDR1 is MNHEY and CDR2 is SVGEGT. As DNA, the CDR3 is TGTGCCAGCAGTTATATTCTCTGGACAGGGAATACTGAAGCTTTCTTT. It encodes CASSYILWTGNTEAFF.